This T cell receptor beta chain was documented in a study of PD-1 blockade in classical Hodgkin lymphoma. Notes on the study in general: By C4D1, diversity of CD4+ TCRs had risen significantly, whereas that of CD8+ TCRs had not. Relapsed/refractory patients reportedly had lower baseline diversity than newly diagnosed patients.

The patients all showed relapse after autologous stem cell transplantation, while their brentuximab vedotin exposure varied. The study recorded best responses of complete response, partial response or progressive disease. Profiling relied on immunoSEQ multiplex PCR, and the TCRdb table lists in-frame clones only, not all of them. The sample consists of about 30,000 clones, about two thirds of them appearing once. The count of this clone is one. Antigen: not known. The V and J ends lost 4 bases and 4 bases, in that order; junction bases with no gene match: 4. CDR1 is LNHDA and CDR2 is SQIVND in the germline V gene (reference sequence). The CDR3 has 15 residues.

The sample here was peripheral blood mononuclear cells (PBMCs), taken before the second cycle of nivolumab. The receptor comes from a human donor with classical Hodgkin lymphoma. The J gene is TRBJ2-1, the V gene TRBV19; 10 bases map to TRBD1. CDR3 loop: CASSTDRGRYNEQFF. Written as DNA, the CDR3 is TGTGCCAGTAGTACTGACAGGGGGCGGTACAATGAGCAGTTCTTC.